This T cell receptor (beta chain) was captured by sequencing in a study of cytomegalovirus exposure and HLA in healthy donors. Study-level findings and limits: Later genetic work tied a missense DCLRE1C variant to beta-chain V and J trimming. Both high specificity and high sensitivity reportedly marked the classifier's diagnosis of cytomegalovirus status.

Germline V gene sequence: CDR1 MNHEY, CDR2 SVGAGI. The CDR3 is 15 amino acids. V shed 6 bases and J shed 4 bases, with 18 bases lying between them. A word on this clone: Its antigen remains unknown.

With 60 Vbeta and 13 Jbeta primers, the PCR was carried out. In the authors' methods: Later analysis identified 80 million to 90 million unique TCR beta chains, about 12 million shared. The repertoire was sequenced with immunoSEQ multiplex PCR; TCRdb's copy has only in-frame clones and lacks some. That table supplies the V and J calls and clone size; D and trimming were determined from the DNA. The table shows approximately 260,000 clones, with 80% to 95% occurring only once. The sample taken for sequencing was PBMCs. The rearrangement uses TRBV6-5 and TRBJ1-2, with a possible D match to TRBD1 (6 bases). This clonotype was obtained from a girl aged 2-10 years in good health and CMV-seronegative. DNA of the CDR3: TGTGCCAGCAGGGACGGGGTGGCAGGGGCCTATGGCTACACCTTC. It is translated as CASRDGVAGAYGYTF.